The 11 T cell receptor beta chains below were found in one sample sequenced in a study of cytomegalovirus exposure and HLA in healthy donors. 60 Vbeta and 13 Jbeta primers were used in PCR. Clones were sequenced by immunoSEQ multiplex PCR, and TCRdb holds only the in-frame ones, with some missing. The profile shows tens of thousands of clones, approximately 70% of them singletons. Sequences were obtained from PBMCs. These receptors originate from a male donor in good health and CMV-seropositive.

V and J are TRBV15 and TRBJ1-5, with no clear D. This CDR3 spans 15 amino acids. CDR1 and CDR2 (germline): LNHNV, YYDKDF (reference sequence). V was cut by 2 bases and J by 0 bases, with 8 bases left in between. The CDR3 reads CATSRSVGSNQPQHF. CDR3 in DNA: TGTGCCACCAGCAGATCGGTCGGTAGCAATCAGCCCCAGCATTTT.

The genes are TRBV7-9 and TRBJ1-2; perhaps TRBD1 as D (5 bases). Germline V gene lookup returns CDR1 SEHNR and CDR2 FQNEAQ (reference sequence). This CDR3 spans 13 amino acids. With 2 bases removed from V and 6 bases from J, the gap between germline ends came to 10 bases. CDR3 DNA: TGTGCCAGCAGCTTAAGGAGGGACGATGGCTACACCTTC. Translating it yields CASSLRRDDGYTF.

As concerns this clone: The junction does not match germline at one end; this may be a read error. CDR3 sequence: CASSEAYRYGQYF. CDR3 nucleotide sequence: TGTGCCAGCAGTGAAGCGTACAGATACGGGCAGTACTTC. V is TRBV2 and J is TRBJ2-7, with D hard to call. Germline-derived CDR1 and CDR2 are SNHLY and FYNNEI. This CDR3 region has 13 residues.

The genes are TRBV4-1 and TRBJ2-3; 8 bases line up with TRBD1. CDR3 length equals 17 residues. J lost 5 bases, V lost 3 bases, and 13 bases had no gene match. Germline CDR1 reads MGHRA; CDR2 reads YSYEKL. CDR3 nucleotide sequence: TGCGCCAGCAGCCACCCCACCCCCGGACAGGGAAGAGATACGCAGTATTTT. Protein sequence: CASSHPTPGQGRDTQYF.

The genes are TRBV5-1 and TRBJ1-1; TRBD1 matches at 7 bases. The CDR3 is 15 amino acids. CDR1 is SGHRS and CDR2 is YFSETQ in the germline V gene. With 1 base clipped from V and 5 bases from J, the junction kept 8 bases outside the gene matches. The CDR3 bases are TGCGCCAGCAGCTTGTTGGGCAGGGGGGAGACTGAAGCTTTCTTT. Protein sequence: CASSLLGRGETEAFF.

CDR3 protein: CASSQDSIAGRMDNEQFF. CDR3 in DNA: TGTGCCAGCAGCCAAGACTCGATAGCGGGAAGGATGGACAATGAGCAGTTCTTC. The chain links TRBV4-2 to TRBJ2-1; 8 nucleotides agree with TRBD2. The CDR3 has 18 residues. The V gene end was trimmed by 0 bases and the J gene end by 5 bases; junction bases not matched to a gene: 12. Germline loops: CDR1 LGHNA, CDR2 YNFKEQ.

V and J are TRBV6-5 and TRBJ2-5; weak D call: TRBD1 (5 bases). V was pared by 6 bases and J by 0 bases, with 11 bases between. Germline loops: CDR1 MNHEY, CDR2 SVGAGI. CDR3 length: 14 amino acids. The CDR3 sequence is CASSRGHYQETQYF. The CDR3 region has the DNA TGTGCCAGCAGCCGAGGACACTACCAAGAGACCCAGTACTTC.

V is TRBV5-8 and J is TRBJ1-1, with D unclear. This CDR3 is built from 14 residues. Germline V CDR1 and CDR2: SGHTS, YDEGEE. Trimming removed 4 bases at V and 9 bases at J, with 19 bases between. CDR3: CASSRMSADFKAFF. The CDR3 nucleotides read TGTGCCAGCAGCCGGATGTCAGCGGATTTTAAAGCTTTCTTT. The full variable domain, with the rest looked up from reference TRBV5-8 and TRBJ1-1, is EAGVTQSPTHLIKTRGQQATLRCSPISGHTSVYWYQQALGLGLQFLLWYDEGEERNRGNFPPRFSGRQFPNYSSELNVNALELEDSALYLCASSRMSADFKAFFGQGTRLTVV.

The chain employs TRBV2 and TRBJ2-4; 7 bases are a match to TRBD2. Germline lookup yields CDR1 SNHLY and CDR2 FYNNEI. Trimming took 5 bases from V and 0 from J; bases not matched to a gene: 13. The CDR3 is made up of 18 amino acids. CDR3 region: CASSLRGGGTLAKNIQYF. DNA for the CDR3: TGTGCCAGCAGTTTACGTGGGGGGGGTACCCTAGCCAAAAACATTCAGTACTTC.

This clone turned up a few times. The CDR3 loop is CASSLARYSNQPQHF. The CDR3 nucleotides are TGTGCCAGCAGTTTGGCCCGATATAGCAATCAGCCCCAGCATTTT. This chain uses TRBV28 with TRBJ1-5; D gene unclear. Germline V gene lookup returns CDR1 MDHEN and CDR2 SYDVKM. V lost 3 bases and J lost 0, with 9 bases in between. The CDR3 is made up of 15 amino acids.

J is TRBJ1-1 and V is TRBV19; D might be TRBD1 (5 bases). CDR1 LNHDA and CDR2 SQIVND come from the germline V gene (reference sequence). Trimming left V 3 bases short and J 5 bases short, with 13 bases between. The CDR3 extends over 14 amino acids. DNA for the CDR3: TGTGCCAGTAGTATCGGCAGGGTTAGGACTGAAGCTTTCTTT. This codes for CASSIGRVRTEAFF.